The 18 T cell receptor beta chains below come from one sample, sequenced in a study of Graves' ophthalmopathy and Graves' hyperthyroidism. For repertoire sequencing, the TCR beta CDR3 regions were amplified from RNA transcripts. Investigators did first-round RT-PCR with HTBI primers, then second-round multiplex PCR. TCRdb called the multiplex PCR reads again in MiXCR, with one record for every CDR3 protein. The data contain some 1.1 million distinct CDR3 sequences, 35% to 40% of them seen just once; the ten biggest clones take up around 10%. The sequenced material came from peripheral blood or thyroid tissue (not recorded which). The receptors stem from an adult man with Graves' hyperthyroidism.

V gene TRBV19 combines with J gene TRBJ1-5; D is perhaps TRBD1 (6 bases). The ends were cut back, 3 bases at V and 11 bases at J, with 29 bases in the middle. The CDR3 consists of 18 residues. In germline, CDR1 is LNHDA, CDR2 SQIVND (reference sequence). The CDR3 region has the DNA TGTGCCAGTAGTATGGGGTTTTTCGACAGGAGCTACCAAGAGACCCAGCATTTT. The encoded protein is CASSMGFFDRSYQETQHF. Looking up the rest from reference TRBV19 and TRBJ1-5 gives the full variable domain: DGGITQSPKYLFRKEGQNVTLSCEQNLNHDAMYWYRQDPGQGLRLIYYSQIVNDFQKGDIAEGYSVSREKKESFPLTVTSAQKNPTAFYLCASSMGFFDRSYQETQHFGDGTRLSIL.

For this clonotype: The junction differs from germline at one of its ends, possibly a read error. The chain carries TRBV29-1 and TRBJ2-7, with 7 bases identical to TRBD2. CDR3 length: 13 amino acids. CDR1 and CDR2 (germline): SQVTM, ANQGSEA. Here the CDR3 reads CSVRSSVSGELYF. CDR3 DNA: TGCAGCGTACGTTCTAGCGTGAGCGGGGAGCTGTACTTC.

The chain has TRBV20-1 and TRBJ2-7; D might be TRBD2 (5 bases). The end of the DNA fits TRBJ2-5 better, so the J call may be wrong. The germline CDR1 and CDR2 sequences are DFQATT and SNEGSKA (reference sequence). The CDR3 extends over 13 amino acids. The CDR3 is CSASLLAGETQYF. The CDR3 DNA reads as TGCAGTGCTAGTCTTCTAGCTGGTGAGACCCAGTACTTC.

The rearrangement links TRBV20-1 to TRBJ1-6; 8 bases map to TRBD1. The V gene's germline CDR1 is DFQATT and CDR2 SNEGSKA (reference sequence). The junction had 10 bases not matched to a gene; V was cut back by 5 bases and J by 10 bases. The CDR3 is 14 amino acids. The CDR3 coding sequence is TGCAGTGCTCCCGACAGGGGCGCTGAATCACCCCTCCACTTT. Its translation is CSAPDRGAESPLHF.

This rearrangement joins TRBV29-1 to TRBJ1-1, with a possible D match to TRBD1 (6 bases). Germline assignment: CDR1 SQVTM and CDR2 ANQGSEA. The CDR3 consists of 14 residues. The V end was cut by 8 bases, the J end by 3 bases, with 19 bases between. Written as DNA, the CDR3 is TGCAGCTTGTTGCCGCAGGGGTCGGACACTGAAGCTTTCTTT. Translated, it gives CSLLPQGSDTEAFF.

The chain has TRBV5-1 and TRBJ2-2, with TRBD2 as a possible D gene (6 bases). V was cut by 4 bases and J by 5 bases, with 15 bases left in between. The CDR3 sequence is 15 residues long. Germline-derived CDR1 and CDR2 are SGHRS and YFSETQ. CDR3 amino acids: CASSRLDGYTGELFF. The DNA for the CDR3 is TGCGCCAGCAGCCGACTAGACGGGTATACCGGGGAGCTGTTTTTT.

A note on this clonotype: At one end, the junction sequence differs from germline, possibly due to a read error. The V call is TRBV4-3, the J call TRBJ2-5; 7 positions match TRBD2. CDR1 LGHNA and CDR2 YSLEER come from the germline V gene. There are 13 residues in the CDR3. The DNA for the CDR3 is TGCGCCAGCAGCCAAGGTGGGGGGGAGACCCAGTGCTTC. Protein sequence: CASSQGGGETQCF.

Concerning this clonotype: Germline is not matched at one junction end, which may reflect a read error. The chain carries TRBV7-8 and TRBJ2-7; TRBD2 matches 7 bases. Germline CDR1 is SGHVS and CDR2 is FQNEAQ. CDR3 length: 22 amino acids. CDR3 in amino acids: CASSQGSLTSLFEGPTSYEQYF. The DNA for the CDR3 is TGCGCCAGCAGCCAAGGTAGCCTGACTAGCCTATTTGAAGGTCCTACTTCCTACGAGCAGTACTTC. The full variable domain, rest sourced from reference TRBV7-8 and TRBJ2-7, is GAGVSQSPRYKVAKRGQDVALRCDPISGHVSLFWYQQALGQGPEFLTYFQNEAQLDKSGLPSDRFFAERPEGSVSTLKIQRTQQEDSAVYLCASSQGSLTSLFEGPTSYEQYFGPGTRLTVT.

This clonotype was recorded at least ten times. The chain joins TRBV7-2 to TRBJ2-7; 8 positions agree with TRBD1. The V and J ends lost 5 bases and 0 bases, in that order; junction bases with no gene match: 6. Germline CDR1 and CDR2: SGHTA and FQGNSA. The CDR3 loop spans 15 amino acids. The CDR3 loop is CASSPGQGFSYEQYF. DNA of the CDR3: TGTGCCAGCAGCCCTGGACAGGGCTTCTCCTACGAGCAGTACTTC.

This clonotype was observed many times. The rearrangement joins TRBV29-1 to TRBJ2-2; D call uncertain. Germline CDR1 and CDR2: SQVTM and ANQGSEA. The V and J ends lost 5 bases and 2 bases respectively, with 0 bases between them. This CDR3 has 10 residues. The CDR3 spells CSVNTGELFF. The CDR3 DNA sequence: TGCAGCGTTAACACCGGGGAGCTGTTTTTT.

The V call is TRBV10-3, the J call TRBJ2-5; 8 nucleotides align to TRBD2. The V and J ends lost 6 bases and 4 bases, in that order; junction bases with no gene match: 16. Germline CDR1 reads ENHRY; CDR2 reads SYGVKD. The CDR3 spans 17 residues. CDR3: CAIRLMITGGGVETQYF. The CDR3 region has the DNA TGTGCCATCAGACTTATGATCACCGGGGGGGGAGTAGAGACCCAGTACTTC.

This clonotype was detected a few times. V and J are TRBV6-2 or TRBV6-3 and TRBJ1-1; D is uncertain. The germline V and J ends were trimmed by 10 bases and 1 base, with 22 bases remaining between them. The CDR3 has 16 residues. Germline V CDR1 and CDR2: MNHEY, SVGEGT. For the CDR3, the DNA is TGTGCCACTCTATCGCGGGCAACCTGGGGGAACACTGAAGCTTTCTTT. Translation gives CATLSRATWGNTEAFF.

This clonotype was seen a handful of times. The V and J genes are TRBV28 and TRBJ2-5; 9 bases match TRBD1. Germline V gene lookup returns CDR1 MDHEN and CDR2 SYDVKM. V lost 1 base and J lost 11; bases outside the gene matches: 5. The CDR3 spans 13 residues. This CDR3 is CASSLLDRGSQYF. The CDR3 DNA reads TGTGCCAGCAGTTTATTAGACAGGGGGTCTCAGTACTTC.

This clonotype was observed a handful of times. The V gene is TRBV11-2, the J gene TRBJ2-5; tentative D call: TRBD1 (5 bases). This CDR3 contains 15 residues. With 5 bases removed from V and 1 base from J, the gap between germline ends came to 14 bases. Germline CDR1 is SGHAT and CDR2 is FQNNGV. CDR3 loop: CASSPRRVGQETQYF. The CDR3 region has the DNA TGTGCCAGCAGCCCCCGCAGGGTCGGCCAAGAGACCCAGTACTTC.

This rearrangement joins TRBV7-8 to TRBJ2-7, with D perhaps matching TRBD1 (5 bases). Germline V lookup: CDR1 SGHVS, CDR2 FQNEAQ. The CDR3 extends over 14 amino acids. The ends were cut back, 7 bases at V and 3 bases at J, with 16 bases in the middle. CDR3 in DNA: TGTGCCAGCAACCGGGCCGGCAGGGACTACGAGCAGTACTTC. It translates to CASNRAGRDYEQYF.

This clonotype was seen many times. The CDR3 DNA is TGCAGTGCTCAAGGGGATCACGGCGAGCAGTACTTC. Encoded protein: CSAQGDHGEQYF. The chain joins TRBV20-1 to TRBJ2-7; TRBD1 is a possible D gene (5 bases). V lost 5 bases to trimming and J lost 6 bases, with 14 bases between them. Germline lookup yields CDR1 DFQATT and CDR2 SNEGSKA (reference sequence). The CDR3 is 12 residues long.

This clonotype was observed many times. The chain couples TRBV20-1 to TRBJ1-5; maybe TRBD1 (5 bases). The CDR3 runs 14 residues. V was clipped by 6 bases and J by 5 bases, with 17 bases between them. Germline V gene data show CDR1 as DFQATT and CDR2 as SNEGSKA (reference sequence). The CDR3 nucleotides are TGCAGTGCAAGAAAGGCAGGGCAACATCAGCCCCAGCATTTT. Protein product: CSARKAGQHQPQHF.

The CDR3 loop reads CSAHRHPGQGKKYEQYF. The CDR3 DNA sequence: TGCAGTGCTCACCGCCACCCCGGGCAGGGGAAAAAATACGAGCAGTACTTC. The rearrangement uses TRBV20-1 and TRBJ2-7; D perhaps matches TRBD1 (6 bases). CDR1 is DFQATT and CDR2 is SNEGSKA in the germline V gene (reference sequence). There are 17 residues in the CDR3. V was trimmed by 5 bases and J by 4 bases, leaving 27 bases between them.